This T cell receptor (beta chain) is drawn from a study of shared clonotypes between healthy human individuals. The table came from immunoSEQ multiplex PCR; TCRdb's copy has only in-frame clones and leaves some out. The data hold around 2,000,000 clones, with roughly 94% observed a single time. Germline CDR1 GTSNPN, CDR2 SVGIG (reference sequence). The V gene end was trimmed by 5 bases and the J gene end by 2 bases; junction bases not matched to a gene: 8. The length of the CDR3 is 15 residues. This sequence originates from a man aged 18 to 29 in good health. The sample consisted of naive CD4+ T cells sorted from blood. The subset: CD45RA+ positively selected. V gene TRBV30 combines with J gene TRBJ1-4; 7 bases are a match to TRBD1. As DNA, the CDR3 is TGTGCCTGGGGCAGGGGGTTCGCGACTAATGAAAAACTGTTTTTT. This gives the protein CAWGRGFATNEKLFF. The full variable domain, with the rest looked up from reference TRBV30 and TRBJ1-4, is SQTIHQWPATLVQPVGSPLSLECTVEGTSNPNLYWYRQAAGRGLQLLFYSVGIGQISSEVPQNLSASRPQDRQFILSSKKLLLSDSGFYLCAWGRGFATNEKLFFGSGTQLSVL.